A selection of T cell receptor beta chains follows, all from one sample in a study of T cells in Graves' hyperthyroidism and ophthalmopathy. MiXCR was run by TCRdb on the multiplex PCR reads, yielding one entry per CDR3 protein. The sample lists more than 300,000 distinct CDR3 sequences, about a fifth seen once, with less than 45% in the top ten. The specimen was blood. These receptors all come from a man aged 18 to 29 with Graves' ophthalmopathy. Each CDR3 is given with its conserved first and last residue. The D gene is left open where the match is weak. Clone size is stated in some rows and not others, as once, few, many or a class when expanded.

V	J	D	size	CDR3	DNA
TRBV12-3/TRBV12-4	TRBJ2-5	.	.	CASSLDRGSGETQYF	TGTGCCAGCAGTTTAGACCGGGGGTCGGGAGAGACCCAGTACTTC
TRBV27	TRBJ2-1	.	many	CASSLSGDFVYNEQFF	TGTGCCAGCAGTTTATCTGGGGACTTTGTCTACAATGAGCAGTTCTTC
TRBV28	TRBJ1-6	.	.	CASSFVRGYNSPLHF	TGTGCCAGCAGTTTCGTCAGGGGATATAATTCACCCCTCCACTTT
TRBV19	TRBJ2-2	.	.	CASSPTRTAGELFF	TGTGCCAGTAGTCCTACTAGGACCGCCGGGGAGCTGTTTTTT
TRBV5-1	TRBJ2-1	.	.	CASSLGTVPALYNEQFF	TGCGCCAGCAGCTTGGGGACTGTCCCCGCGCTCTACAATGAGCAGTTCTTC
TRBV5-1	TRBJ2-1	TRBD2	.	CASSLLAEEQFF	TGCGCCAGCAGCCTCCTAGCGGAAGAGCAGTTCTTC
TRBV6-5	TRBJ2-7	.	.	CASSYGSVGDAYEQYF	TGTGCCAGCAGCTACGGATCAGTTGGAGACGCCTACGAGCAGTACTTC
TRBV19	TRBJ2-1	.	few	CASKEGGSYNEQFF	TGTGCCAGTAAAGAGGGGGGGTCCTACAATGAGCAGTTCTTC
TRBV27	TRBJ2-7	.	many	CASSFQRGHEQYF	TGTGCCAGCAGTTTCCAGAGGGGACACGAGCAGTACTTC
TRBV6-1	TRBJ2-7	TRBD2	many	CASSEGLASSEQYF	TGTGCCAGCAGTGAGGGACTAGCATCGTCCGAGCAGTACTTC
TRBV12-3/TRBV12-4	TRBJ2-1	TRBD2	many	CASSLGSGGHNEQFF	TGTGCCAGCAGTTTAGGGAGCGGGGGCCACAATGAGCAGTTCTTC
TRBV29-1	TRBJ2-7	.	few	CSVDEGGGEQYF	TGCAGCGTTGATGAGGGTGGCGGCGAGCAGTACTTC
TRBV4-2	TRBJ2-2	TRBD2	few	CASSLDGGRSGELFF	TGTGCCAGCAGCTTGGACGGGGGGAGGTCCGGGGAGCTGTTTTTT